This record concerns one T cell receptor (beta chain) sequence. No antigen is known for it. The junction departs from the called germline gene at one end, perhaps through a read error. The CDR3 spans 15 residues. From germline, CDR1 is SGHRS and CDR2 YFSETQ. This entry comes from a study of shared clonotypes between healthy human individuals. Study observations and caveats: With few donors, the genetic and exposure-history diversity represented was limited. The study generally estimated greater richness for naive than memory subsets.

Every subset had its genomic DNA shared out evenly among several immunoSEQ plates. Sequenced by immunoSEQ multiplex PCR; TCRdb stores in-frame clones only, minus some. Here the sample spans some 2 million clones, about 95% being singletons. Naive CD8 cells lacked CD45RO and underwent positive selection for CCR7, leaving out terminally differentiated effector memory CD45RA+ cells. Only Caucasian adults living in Nashville, Tennessee made up the donor group. The chain recombines TRBV5-1 with TRBJ1-2, with D possibly being TRBD1 (5 bases). The clonotype was recovered from a man aged 18 to 30 in good health. Material for sequencing was naive CD8+ T cells sorted from blood. The CDR3 protein is CASSLGVEEIAGYTF. The CDR3 DNA sequence: TGCGCCAGCAGTTTGGGGGTGGAGGAGATCGCTGGCTACACCTTC.